These 31 T cell receptor beta chains share one sample of origin, sequenced in a study of cytomegalovirus exposure and HLA in healthy donors. Use of 60 Vbeta and 13 Jbeta primers characterized the PCR. Some clones are missing from TCRdb's copy, which holds only in-frame ones; the method was immunoSEQ multiplex PCR. This table holds 100,000 to 120,000 clones, 75% to 85% found once. The sample consisted of PBMCs. The receptor source for this set is a man between 25 and 39 years old in good health and CMV-seronegative.

In this sample, this clone turned up a few times. The rearrangement uses TRBV5-5 and TRBJ2-1; unclear D gene. Germline V gene data show CDR1 as SGHKS and CDR2 as YYEKEE (reference sequence). V was pared by 0 bases and J by 6 bases, with 10 bases between. The CDR3 loop spans 14 amino acids. The CDR3 DNA reads TGTGCCAGCAGCTTGGGATCGGGTTCCAATGAGCAGTTCTTC. This sequence encodes CASSLGSGSNEQFF.

The CDR3 DNA is TGTGCCAGCAGCTTAGAGTACAGGCTATCAGAAAAACTGTTTTTT. Translated: CASSLEYRLSEKLFF. The chain couples TRBV7-2 to TRBJ1-4; possible D gene TRBD1, 5 bases. The ends were cut back, 1 base at V and 8 bases at J, with 14 bases in the middle. The CDR3 runs to 15 residues. CDR1 is SGHTA and CDR2 is FQGNSA in the germline V gene.

This clone was counted a single time. V is TRBV10-3 and J is TRBJ1-1, with 10 nucleotides matching TRBD1. V shed 2 bases and J 1 base; nucleotides not matched to a gene: 10. The CDR3 consists of 18 residues. Per germline, CDR1 ENHRY and CDR2 SYGVKD. The CDR3 loop reads CAISEAPGQGRWNTEAFF. The CDR3 DNA sequence: TGTGCCATCAGTGAGGCCCCGGGACAGGGGAGGTGGAACACTGAAGCTTTCTTT.

V is TRBV12-5 and J is TRBJ2-1, with TRBD1 identical over 9 bases. The trim removed 0 bases at V and 8 bases at J, leaving 8 bases unmatched. Germline CDR1 LGHNT, CDR2 FRNRAP. The length of the CDR3 is 16 residues. CDR3 nucleotide sequence: TGTGCTAGTGGTTTGGTACGAGAGACAGGGGGACATGAGCAGTTCTTC. Translating it yields CASGLVRETGGHEQFF.

This clone was picked up one time. The V call is TRBV19, the J call TRBJ1-6, with a possible D match to TRBD1 (5 bases). The CDR3 covers 13 residues. The germline V gene encodes CDR1 LNHDA and CDR2 SQIVND (reference sequence). Trimming pared 6 bases from V and 10 bases from J, leaving 13 bases between. CDR3 coding DNA: TGTGCCAGTAGCCGGGGGGAAGGATCACCCCTCCACTTT. Protein sequence: CASSRGEGSPLHF. Full variable domain (missing parts from reference TRBV19 and TRBJ1-6): DGGITQSPKYLFRKEGQNVTLSCEQNLNHDAMYWYRQDPGQGLRLIYYSQIVNDFQKGDIAEGYSVSREKKESFPLTVTSAQKNPTAFYLCASSRGEGSPLHFGNGTRLTVT.

V usage is TRBV29-1 and J usage is TRBJ2-1; the match to TRBD2 covers 7 bases. Germline V CDR1 and CDR2: SQVTM, ANQGSEA. CDR3 length equals 13 residues. V shed 4 bases and J 7 bases; nucleotides not matched to a gene: 7. The CDR3 loop is CSVASGNENEQFF. The CDR3 DNA follows: TGCAGCGTTGCAAGCGGGAACGAGAATGAGCAGTTCTTC.

This rearrangement joins TRBV15 to TRBJ1-4; a possible D gene is TRBD1 (5 bases). V was pared by 0 bases and J by 8 bases, with 13 bases between. The germline V gene has CDR1 LNHNV and CDR2 YYDKDF (reference sequence). The CDR3 is 15 amino acids. The CDR3 sequence: CATSRDPSGFEKLFF. The CDR3 region has the DNA TGTGCCACCAGCAGAGATCCCTCAGGGTTCGAAAAACTGTTTTTT.

The chain is built from TRBV28 and TRBJ1-5, with TRBD1 as a possible D gene (5 bases). The CDR3 length is 14 residues. Germline V gene data show CDR1 as MDHEN and CDR2 as SYDVKM. With 6 bases removed from V and 4 bases from J, the gap between germline ends came to 13 bases. The CDR3 DNA follows: TGTGCCAGCAGAACCGAGACAGAAAATCAGCCCCAGCATTTT. Its protein is CASRTETENQPQHF.

The chain recombines TRBV5-1 with TRBJ2-5; 10 nucleotides match TRBD2. V trimming: 0 bases; J trimming: 2 bases; junction bases outside the gene matches: 4. Looked up from germline, CDR1 is SGHRS and CDR2 is YFSETQ. The CDR3 extends over 16 amino acids. The CDR3 here is CASSLGVAGGQETQYF. The CDR3 nucleotides read TGCGCCAGCAGCTTGGGGGTAGCGGGGGGACAAGAGACCCAGTACTTC.

This rearrangement joins TRBV6-6 to TRBJ2-7; TRBD2 aligns across 8 bases. This CDR3 has 15 amino acids. The V segment lost 7 bases and the J segment 2 bases; nucleotides outside the gene matches: 10. From germline, CDR1 is MNHNY and CDR2 SVGAGI (reference sequence). CDR3 amino acids: CASMNERGNTYEQYF. Here the CDR3 DNA reads TGTGCCAGCATGAATGAGCGGGGGAATACCTACGAGCAGTACTTC.

The chain joins TRBV15 to TRBJ2-5; no clear D. The CDR3 sequence is 13 residues long. The V and J ends lost 4 bases and 2 bases respectively, with 8 bases between them. Germline lookup yields CDR1 LNHNV and CDR2 YYDKDF (reference sequence). The CDR3 spells CATSTDTQETQYF. The CDR3 DNA reads TGTGCCACCAGCACAGACACACAAGAGACCCAGTACTTC.

The chain couples TRBV19 to TRBJ1-1, with 7 bases identical to TRBD1. The CDR3 has 15 residues. Germline loops: CDR1 LNHDA, CDR2 SQIVND (reference sequence). V was pared by 4 bases and J by 0 bases, with 5 bases of the junction left unmatched. The DNA for the CDR3 is TGTGCCAGTAGTAGCGCAGGGGGTATGAACACTGAAGCTTTCTTT. Residues: CASSSAGGMNTEAFF.

DNA for the CDR3: TGTGCCAGCAGCTTAAGGGAGAGGGGGAATGAGCAGTTCTTC. This encodes CASSLRERGNEQFF. J is TRBJ2-1 and V is TRBV7-9, with TRBD1 as a possible D gene (6 bases). Germline V gene sequence: CDR1 SEHNR, CDR2 FQNEAQ (reference sequence). The CDR3 covers 14 residues. V was pared by 2 bases and J by 7 bases, with 12 bases between.

The chain employs TRBV15 and TRBJ1-2, with D tentatively TRBD1 (6 bases). The V and J ends lost 1 base and 3 bases respectively, with 15 bases between them. The CDR3 has 16 amino acids. The germline gives CDR1 LNHNV, CDR2 YYDKDF (reference sequence). This CDR3 is CATSRGGRAGDYGYTF. In DNA, the CDR3 is TGTGCCACCAGCAGAGGCGGTAGGGCAGGGGACTATGGCTACACCTTC.

This clone was seen a few times. This chain joins TRBV5-6 and TRBJ1-1; no firm D call. The CDR3 covers 13 residues. Trimming shortened V by 2 bases and J by 10 bases, and 15 bases separated the two germline ends. CDR1 and CDR2 (germline): SGHDT, YYEEEE. The CDR3 protein is CASSFVEGLGAFF. CDR3 sequence (DNA): TGTGCCAGCAGCTTCGTGGAGGGTTTGGGAGCTTTCTTT.

The V gene is TRBV19, the J gene TRBJ1-1; D is possibly TRBD1 (6 bases). Trimming stripped 6 bases from V and 2 bases from J, with 10 bases between. The CDR3 has 13 residues. The germline V gene encodes CDR1 LNHDA and CDR2 SQIVND (reference sequence). In DNA, the CDR3 is TGTGCCAGTAGGGACAGACTAAACACTGAAGCTTTCTTT. Protein: CASRDRLNTEAFF.

A remark on this clone: This specimen includes other DNA sequences encoding the same CDR3. The rearrangement joins TRBV18 to TRBJ2-5; D uncertain. The CDR3 covers 13 residues. V was trimmed by 3 bases and J by 1 base, leaving 6 bases between them. Germline V gene lookup returns CDR1 KGHSH and CDR2 LQKENI. The CDR3 DNA follows: TGTGCCAGCTCACCGGGCGTCCAAGAGACCCAGTACTTC. Protein: CASSPGVQETQYF.

This clone was seen a few times. The chain uses TRBV7-8 and TRBJ2-7; D remains unclear. This CDR3 spans 12 amino acids. V lost 1 base to trimming and J lost 3 bases, with 4 bases between them. From germline, CDR1 is SGHVS and CDR2 FQNEAQ. CDR3 sequence: CASSLGRYEQYF. CDR3 coding DNA: TGTGCCAGCAGCTTAGGTCGCTACGAGCAGTACTTC.

The V and J genes are TRBV19 and TRBJ2-2; D is unclear. This CDR3 spans 15 amino acids. Germline V lookup: CDR1 LNHDA, CDR2 SQIVND (reference sequence). V dropped 1 base and J dropped 1 base, with 7 bases sitting between them. This CDR3 reads CASSIGQMNTGELFF. DNA for the CDR3: TGTGCCAGTAGTATAGGGCAGATGAACACCGGGGAGCTGTTTTTT.

This chain uses TRBV28 with TRBJ1-2; a weak D match, TRBD1 (5 bases). Trimming shortened V by 3 bases and J by 2 bases, and 25 bases separated the two germline ends. The CDR3 spans 19 residues. Germline CDR1 is MDHEN and CDR2 is SYDVKM. The CDR3 is CASSLPVGAGLVANYGYTF. DNA for the CDR3: TGTGCCAGCAGTTTGCCCGTTGGGGCAGGACTAGTAGCAAACTATGGCTACACCTTC.

There are a few counts of this clone. The genes are TRBV7-8 and TRBJ2-5; 7 nucleotides align to TRBD2. This CDR3 has 14 amino acids. The germline V gene has CDR1 SGHVS and CDR2 FQNEAQ. Losses at the gene ends were 5 bases for V and 7 bases for J; bases not matched to a gene: 10. The CDR3 here is CASSLGLGEATQYF. DNA for the CDR3: TGTGCCAGCAGCCTTGGACTAGGGGAGGCGACCCAGTACTTC.

The chain combines TRBV14 with TRBJ2-3, with TRBD2 matching over 14 bases. CDR1 is SGHDN and CDR2 is FVKESK in the germline V gene. The CDR3 is 15 amino acids. J lost 5 bases, V lost 7 bases, and 5 bases had no gene match. CDR3 sequence reads: CASNPGLAGVDTQYF. The CDR3 DNA is TGTGCCAGCAACCCGGGACTAGCGGGAGTAGATACGCAGTATTTT. Full variable domain (missing parts from reference TRBV14 and TRBJ2-3): EAGVTQFPSHSVIEKGQTVTLRCDPISGHDNLYWYRRVMGKEIKFLLHFVKESKQDESGMPNNRFLAERTGGTYSTLKVQPAELEDSGVYFCASNPGLAGVDTQYFGPGTRLTVL.

The rearrangement uses TRBV28 and TRBJ1-2, with TRBD1 identical over 7 bases. J lost 0 bases, V lost 6 bases, and 10 bases had no gene match. The length of the CDR3 is 16 residues. CDR1 is MDHEN, CDR2 SYDVKM, per germline. The CDR3 sequence is CASSNSGDSANYGYTF. The DNA of the CDR3 is TGTGCCAGCAGCAATTCCGGGGACAGCGCTAACTATGGCTACACCTTC.

This chain links TRBV4-3 with TRBJ2-2, with D perhaps TRBD2 (6 bases). Trimming stripped 0 bases from V and 8 bases from J, with 16 bases between. From germline, CDR1 is LGHNA and CDR2 YSLEER. This CDR3 spans 16 amino acids. The CDR3 bases are TGCGCCAGCAGCCAAGAGACCCGCGGGCGGGGAGGGGAGCTGTTTTTT. Protein product: CASSQETRGRGGELFF.

V gene TRBV30 combines with J gene TRBJ1-1, with 8 bases lining up with TRBD1. V dropped 0 bases and J dropped 5; count of bases not matched to a gene: 5. The CDR3 spans 14 residues. Germline assignment: CDR1 GTSNPN and CDR2 SVGIG (reference sequence). This chain's CDR3 is CAWSVSQGETEAFF. The DNA for the CDR3 is TGTGCCTGGAGTGTTTCACAGGGGGAAACTGAAGCTTTCTTT.

This clone was seen a single time. The chain joins TRBV6-6 to TRBJ2-5, with TRBD1 identical over 9 bases. V was pared by 8 bases and J by 4 bases, with 11 bases of the junction left unmatched. There are 15 residues in the CDR3. Germline CDR1 is MNHNY and CDR2 is SVGAGI (reference sequence). The DNA for the CDR3 is TGTGCCAGCGCCCGACGGGACAGGGTTCCAGAGACCCAGTACTTC. Protein sequence: CASARRDRVPETQYF.

The chain is built from TRBV27 and TRBJ2-1; perhaps TRBD2 as D (9 bases). CDR1 and CDR2 (germline): MNHEY, SMNVEV (reference sequence). The V end lost 3 bases, the J end lost 1 base, and 31 bases lay between the germline ends. CDR3 length: 22 residues. DNA of the CDR3: TGTGCCAGCAGTTTGGACAGGGCGTTGGCGGGAGGGCCGGGTGTTTCCTACAATGAGCAGTTCTTC. Amino acids: CASSLDRALAGGPGVSYNEQFF.

The V call is TRBV6-6, the J call TRBJ1-4; D might be TRBD1 (6 bases). The CDR3 extends over 14 amino acids. The germline V and J ends were trimmed by 2 bases and 7 bases, with 11 bases remaining between them. Per germline, CDR1 MNHNY and CDR2 SVGAGI (reference sequence). The CDR3 sequence: CASSYAGVREKLFF. In nucleotides, the CDR3 is TGTGCCAGCAGTTACGCAGGGGTTCGTGAAAAACTGTTTTTT.

This clone showed up just a few times. The V gene is TRBV5-6, the J gene TRBJ1-6, with D possibly being TRBD1 (5 bases). V shed 5 bases and J shed 6 bases, with 12 bases lying between them. The CDR3 has 14 residues. CDR1 and CDR2 from the germline V gene are SGHDT and YYEEEE. DNA for the CDR3: TGTGCCAGCAGGGGGGGGGTTCGTAATTCACCCCTCCACTTT. It codes for CASRGGVRNSPLHF.

This chain joins TRBV7-6 and TRBJ2-1; 8 nucleotides line up with TRBD2. Germline lookup yields CDR1 SGHVS and CDR2 FNYEAQ. Trimming at V came to 0 bases and at J to 7 bases, leaving 2 bases not matched to a gene. There are 14 residues in the CDR3. For the CDR3, the DNA is TGTGCCAGCAGCTTAGCGGGACTAGTAAATGAGCAGTTCTTC. It codes for CASSLAGLVNEQFF. Full variable domain (remainder filled in from reference TRBV7-6 and TRBJ2-1): GAGVSQSPRYKVTKRGQDVALRCDPISGHVSLYWYRQALGQGPEFLTYFNYEAQQDKSGLPNDRFSAERPEGSISTLTIQRTEQRDSAMYRCASSLAGLVNEQFFGPGTRLTVL.

The CDR3 sequence: CASSSGSGGNQPQHF. CDR3 DNA: TGTGCCAGCAGTTCGGGAAGCGGCGGCAATCAGCCCCAGCATTTT. This chain uses TRBV6-6 with TRBJ1-5; D not resolved. The CDR3 is 15 amino acids. Trimming pared 4 bases from V and 2 bases from J, leaving 12 bases between. Per germline, CDR1 MNHNY and CDR2 SVGAGI (reference sequence).